The clone carrying this TCR beta chain was counted a few times. As yet, its antigen is unknown. This specimen belongs to a study of CD8 T cells in ankylosing spondylitis. Quantitative molecular-barcoded 5'-RACE generated the TCR beta libraries. TCRdb redid the calling of the 5' RACE reads with MiXCR, one entry per CDR3 protein. This sample has roughly 440,000 distinct CDR3 sequences; about 15% occur once, and the top ten carry 1%. Between the trimmed V and J ends, which lost 4 bases and 7 bases, there was a span of 15 bases. Germline V gives CDR1 SGHRS, CDR2 YFSETQ. CDR3 length: 14 amino acids. Study-level points and caveats: Reactive arthritis synovial fluid and blood were previously reported to contain some motif variants. Disease-linked clones reportedly showed significant enrichment in matched ankylosing spondylitis synovial fluid. In ankylosing spondylitis blood, a motif of roughly 8 highly homologous TCR beta variants appeared characteristic.

The gene calls are TRBV5-1 and TRBJ2-1; D call uncertain. Sequenced sample: blood, either unsorted or a sorted T cell fraction (not recorded which). This receptor was taken from a male donor with ankylosing spondylitis. The chain's CDR3 is CASSLSGTSNEQFF. The CDR3 DNA sequence: TGCGCCAGCAGCCTGTCGGGCACCTCGAATGAGCAGTTCTTC.